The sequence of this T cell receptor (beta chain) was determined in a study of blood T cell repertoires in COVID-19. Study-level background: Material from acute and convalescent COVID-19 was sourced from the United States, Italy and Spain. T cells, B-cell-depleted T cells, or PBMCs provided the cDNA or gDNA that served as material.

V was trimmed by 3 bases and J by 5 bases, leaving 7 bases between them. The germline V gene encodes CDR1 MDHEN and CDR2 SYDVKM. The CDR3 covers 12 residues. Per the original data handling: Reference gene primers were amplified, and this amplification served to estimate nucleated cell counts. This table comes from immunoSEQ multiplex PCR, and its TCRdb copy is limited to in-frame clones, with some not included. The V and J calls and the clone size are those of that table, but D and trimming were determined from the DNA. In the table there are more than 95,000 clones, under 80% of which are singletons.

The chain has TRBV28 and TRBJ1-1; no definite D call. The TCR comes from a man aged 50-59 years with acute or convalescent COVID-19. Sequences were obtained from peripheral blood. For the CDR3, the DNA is TGTGCCAGCAGTTTGGCGGGGACTGAAGCTTTCTTT. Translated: CASSLAGTEAFF.